A selection of T cell receptor beta chains follows, all from one sample in a study of T cell repertoires in cytomegalovirus infection. Using its own MiXCR run on the reads, TCRdb lists one record per CDR3 protein. The data show under 800,000 distinct CDR3 sequences, roughly a quarter seen once. Material for sequencing was CD8+ T cells from PBMCs. These receptors all come from a human donor in good health (CMV status not recorded). Some clones in this sample may be carry-over from other donors' samples. The CDR3 runs from the conserved cysteine through the conserved F or W. The D gene is left open where the match is weak. Not every row has a clone size; where given, it reads once, few, many or a size class.

clone_size,v_call,j_call,d_call,cdr3_aa,cdr3_nt
-,TRBV4-1,TRBJ1-2,-,CASSQKGLEDYGYTF,TGCGCCAGCAGCCAGAAGGGGTTAGAGGACTATGGCTACACCTTC
-,TRBV2,TRBJ2-2,-,CASSEGDRNTGELFF,TGTGCCAGCAGTGAAGGCGACAGGAACACCGGGGAGCTGTTTTTT
-,TRBV29-1,TRBJ1-1,-,CSAAQGMANTEAFF,TGCAGCGCGGCACAGGGCATGGCGAACACTGAAGCTTTCTTT
many,TRBV7-8,TRBJ1-5,-,CASSSSRNQPQHF,TGTGCCAGCAGCTCCTCACGCAATCAGCCCCAGCATTTT
many,TRBV28,TRBJ1-5,TRBD1,CASSTRDRGLGQPQHF,TGTGCCAGCAGTACCCGGGACAGGGGCCTCGGTCAGCCCCAGCATTTT
few,TRBV12-3/TRBV12-4,TRBJ2-2,-,CASSDRTAANTGELFF,TGTGCCAGCAGTGACCGAACAGCCGCCAACACCGGGGAGCTGTTTTTT
-,TRBV20-1,TRBJ2-4,-,CSAKDLEGLMVSQYF,TGCAGTGCTAAAGATCTTGAAGGCCTAATGGTATCGCAGTACTTC
-,TRBV28,TRBJ1-5,-,CASSSVESNQPQHF,TGTGCCAGCAGTTCGGTGGAGAGCAATCAGCCCCAGCATTTT
-,TRBV25-1,TRBJ2-7,-,CASYRDYEQYF,TGTGCCAGTTATAGGGACTACGAGCAGTACTTC
many,TRBV7-9,TRBJ1-2,-,CASSPPQGFDYGYTF,TGTGCCAGCAGCCCTCCGCAGGGTTTCGACTATGGCTACACCTTC
few,TRBV6-1,TRBJ2-5,TRBD2,CASRPSGGYQETQYF,TGTGCCAGCAGGCCTAGCGGGGGGTACCAAGAGACCCAGTACTTC
-,TRBV5-5,TRBJ2-7,TRBD2,CASSLVGSGYEQYF,TGTGCCAGCAGCCTCGTCGGTAGCGGGTACGAGCAGTACTTC
few,TRBV27,TRBJ2-1,-,CATRTAVEVPTGHEQFF,TGTGCCACCAGGACAGCCGTCGAAGTACCAACAGGCCATGAGCAGTTCTTC
-,TRBV27,TRBJ2-1,-,CASSLSTGEEVF,TGTGCCAGCAGTTTGTCTACGGGGGAGGAGGTCTTC
few,TRBV28,TRBJ1-6,TRBD1,CASTQRDSNNSPLHF,TGTGCCAGCACTCAGCGGGACAGCAACAATTCACCCCTCCACTTT
-,TRBV2,TRBJ2-3,-,CANRETDTQYF,TGTGCCAACAGGGAAACAGATACGCAGTATTTT
few,TRBV5-5,TRBJ2-2,-,CASSNRDTENTGELFF,TGTGCCAGCAGCAACCGGGACACAGAAAACACCGGGGAGCTGTTTTTT
-,TRBV14,TRBJ1-1,-,CTSSLWGGNTEAFF,TGTACCAGCAGCCTCTGGGGGGGGAACACTGAAGCTTTCTTT
few,TRBV20-1,TRBJ1-1,-,CSALGGYTEAFF,TGCAGTGCCCTAGGGGGGTACACTGAAGCTTTCTTT
many,TRBV7-2,TRBJ2-3,-,CASIESGLLDTQYF,TGTGCCAGCATCGAATCGGGGCTTCTCGATACGCAGTATTTT
once,TRBV18,TRBJ2-7,TRBD2,CASSPPRGLGLYEQYF,TGTGCCAGCTCACCACCGCGAGGACTAGGTCTCTACGAGCAGTACTTC
many,TRBV11-2,TRBJ2-3,-,CASSSPEGGGPTDTQYF,TGTGCCAGCAGCTCCCCCGAGGGCGGGGGCCCCACAGATACGCAGTATTTT
many,TRBV7-2,TRBJ2-1,-,CASSLASENEQFF,TGTGCCAGCAGCTTAGCTAGCGAAAATGAGCAGTTCTTC
few,TRBV6-6,TRBJ2-6,-,CASGKESSGANVLTF,TGTGCCAGCGGGAAAGAATCCTCTGGGGCCAACGTCCTGACTTTC
-,TRBV4-1,TRBJ2-1,TRBD2,CASSPGLAVFYDEQFF,TGCGCCAGCAGCCCGGGACTAGCGGTGTTCTACGATGAGCAGTTCTTC
-,TRBV12-3/TRBV12-4,TRBJ2-7,TRBD1,CASSPRTGDPYEQYF,TGTGCCAGCAGTCCCCGGACAGGGGATCCCTACGAGCAGTACTTC
few,TRBV27,TRBJ1-1,-,CASSFQGLNTEAFF,TGTGCCAGCAGTTTCCAGGGTCTGAACACTGAAGCTTTCTTT
-,TRBV29-1,TRBJ2-1,-,CSGTNRGGSSYNEQFF,TGCAGCGGTACGAACAGGGGAGGAAGCTCCTACAATGAGCAGTTCTTC
few,TRBV29-1,TRBJ2-1,TRBD2,CSVYGGVSYNEQFF,TGCAGCGTTTACGGGGGGGTTTCCTACAATGAGCAGTTCTTC
many,TRBV7-2,TRBJ2-2,-,CASSSDTGELFF,TGTGCCAGCAGCTCAGACACCGGGGAGCTGTTTTTT
many,TRBV20-1,TRBJ1-1,-,CSAPMAAFPTTEAFF,TGCAGTGCCCCGATGGCGGCATTCCCAACCACTGAAGCTTTCTTT
few,TRBV6-2/TRBV6-3,TRBJ2-1,-,CASTAWQGAGDEQFF,TGTGCCAGCACCGCTTGGCAGGGGGCGGGAGATGAGCAGTTCTTC
-,TRBV29-1,TRBJ2-2,TRBD1,CSTRTGWAGELFF,TGCAGCACCCGGACAGGGTGGGCCGGGGAGCTGTTTTTT
-,TRBV7-9,TRBJ2-1,TRBD2,CASSHTSGGYNEQFF,TGTGCCAGCAGCCACACTAGCGGGGGCTACAATGAGCAGTTCTTC
-,TRBV29-1,TRBJ1-2,TRBD1,CSVEVEVGDSAYGYTF,TGCAGCGTTGAAGTTGAAGTTGGGGACAGTGCCTATGGCTACACCTTC
few,TRBV11-2,TRBJ1-2,-,CASTLAGGDGYTF,TGTGCCAGCACCCTAGCCGGTGGTGATGGCTACACCTTC
-,TRBV27,TRBJ2-5,-,CASGNKTQYF,TGTGCCAGCGGTAACAAGACCCAGTACTTC
few,TRBV5-5,TRBJ1-5,-,CASSLDWNQPQHF,TGTGCCAGCAGCCTGGACTGGAATCAGCCCCAGCATTTT
many,TRBV6-2/TRBV6-3,TRBJ2-6,-,CASSYSIFVGQANSGANVLTF,TGTGCCAGCAGTTACTCGATTTTTGTCGGGCAGGCCAACTCTGGGGCCAACGTCCTGACTTTC
-,TRBV20-1,TRBJ2-1,TRBD1,CSARDRGPSYNEQFF,TGCAGTGCTAGGGACAGGGGTCCGTCCTACAATGAGCAGTTCTTC
-,TRBV3-1,TRBJ2-1,-,CASSQAGVGEQFF,TGTGCCAGCAGCCAAGCGGGGGTCGGTGAGCAGTTCTTC
few,TRBV5-1,TRBJ1-1,-,CASSYFGTDEAFF,TGCGCCAGCAGCTACTTCGGGACGGATGAAGCTTTCTTT
once,TRBV15,TRBJ2-1,TRBD2,CATSNGGMRDEQFF,TGTGCCACCAGCAACGGGGGGATGAGGGATGAGCAGTTCTTC
many,TRBV4-3,TRBJ2-3,-,CASRRTRGPSTDTQYF,TGCGCCAGCAGGCGAACCCGGGGGCCTAGCACAGATACGCAGTATTTT
-,TRBV6-2/TRBV6-3,TRBJ1-1,TRBD1,CASSYLAGQGVFGAEAFF,TGTGCCAGCAGTTACCTGGCGGGACAGGGAGTATTTGGGGCTGAAGCTTTCTTT
few,TRBV14,TRBJ2-2,-,CASSPGPHRELFF,TGTGCCAGCAGCCCCGGACCCCACCGGGAGCTGTTTTTT
few,TRBV2,TRBJ2-1,-,CASSDRLAINEQFF,TGTGCCAGCAGTGACCGGCTAGCGATCAATGAGCAGTTCTTC
few,TRBV6-5,TRBJ2-2,TRBD1,CASSYSTGGGTGELFF,TGTGCCAGCAGTTACTCGACAGGGGGCGGCACCGGGGAGCTGTTTTTT